This TCR beta chain was documented in a study of cytomegalovirus exposure and HLA in healthy donors. PCR employed 60 Vbeta and 13 Jbeta primers. Sequencing was performed with immunoSEQ multiplex PCR; in TCRdb, only in-frame clones are kept and a portion is missing. The data hold almost 70,000 clones, with 60% to 75% observed a single time. CDR3 length: 16 residues. Trimming left V 0 bases short and J 6 bases short, with 19 bases between. Germline CDR1 SGHTS, CDR2 YDEGEE. This sequence originates from a male donor in good health and CMV-seropositive. The chain combines TRBV5-8 with TRBJ2-7, with D possibly being TRBD2 (6 bases). The sequencing sample was made of PBMCs. CDR3 amino acids: CASSLAGTSGLLEQYF. Here the CDR3 DNA reads TGTGCCAGCAGCTTGGCCGGGACGTCCGGACTACTCGAGCAGTACTTC.